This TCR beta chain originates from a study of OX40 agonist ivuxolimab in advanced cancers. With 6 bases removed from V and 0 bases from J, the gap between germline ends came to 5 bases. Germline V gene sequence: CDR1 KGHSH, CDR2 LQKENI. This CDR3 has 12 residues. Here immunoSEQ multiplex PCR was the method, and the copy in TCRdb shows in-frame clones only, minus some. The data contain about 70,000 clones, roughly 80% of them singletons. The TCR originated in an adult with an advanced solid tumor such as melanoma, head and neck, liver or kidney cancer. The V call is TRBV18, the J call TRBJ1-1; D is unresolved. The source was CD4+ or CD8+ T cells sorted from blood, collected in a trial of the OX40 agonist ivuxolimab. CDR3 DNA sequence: TGTGCCAGCTCGCAGGTGAACACTGAAGCTTTCTTT. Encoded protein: CASSQVNTEAFF.